A single sample is the source of the 19 T cell receptor beta chains below, sequenced in a study of vaccination effects on CD4 cells after COVID-19. Following a 10-day culture, CD4+ T cells were purified. According to PCR results, the person was infected with SARS-CoV-2 between March and December 2020. Participants each got two BNT162b2 or mRNA-1273 vaccine doses. Their target antigens are unknown. Generated by immunoSEQ multiplex PCR, the TCRdb table keeps only in-frame clones and is missing some. The sample lists around 50,000 clones; around three quarters were seen once. The input for sequencing was CD4+ T cells from PBMCs cultured without peptide, taken after COVID-19 vaccination. The receptor source for this set is a human donor who had a prior SARS-CoV-2 infection.

This clone turned up a few times. The chain carries TRBV19 and TRBJ1-6; D is possibly TRBD1 (6 bases). CDR1 and CDR2 (germline): LNHDA, SQIVND (reference sequence). The CDR3 is made up of 16 amino acids. Trimming took off 0 bases at V and 5 bases at J, with 11 bases between the two ends. Here the CDR3 reads CASSIELGQNNSPLHF. For the CDR3, the DNA is TGTGCCAGTAGTATAGAACTGGGACAAAATAATTCACCCCTCCACTTT.

This clone was seen a handful of times. V usage is TRBV4-2 and J usage is TRBJ1-5, with D possibly TRBD1 on 5 matching bases. The CDR3 runs 17 residues. Per the germline V gene, CDR1 is LGHNA and CDR2 is YNFKEQ. The V end lost 0 bases, the J end lost 5 bases, and 17 bases lay between the germline ends. CDR3 sequence reads: CASSQESLAGRDQPQHF. The CDR3 coding sequence is TGTGCCAGCAGCCAAGAGTCCTTGGCGGGCAGGGATCAGCCCCAGCATTTT.

The chain couples TRBV4-1 to TRBJ1-5; D is perhaps TRBD1 (6 bases). Trimming took off 3 bases at V and 3 bases at J, with 21 bases between the two ends. CDR1 is MGHRA and CDR2 is YSYEKL in the germline V gene. The CDR3 covers 18 residues. CDR3 nucleotides: TGCGCCAGCAGCCATTCAGTGTTACAACAGGGACTCAATCAGCCCCAGCATTTT. As protein: CASSHSVLQQGLNQPQHF.

Here the CDR3 reads CASSLYTLLDEQYF. The DNA for the CDR3 is TGTGCCAGCAGCTTGTATACCCTTTTGGACGAGCAGTACTTC. The V call is TRBV5-4, the J call TRBJ2-7; no clear D gene. CDR3 length: 14 residues. The germline CDR1 and CDR2 sequences are SGHNT and YYREEE (reference sequence). V was trimmed by 1 base and J by 5 bases, leaving 13 bases between them.

V and J are TRBV7-2 and TRBJ2-5; no clear D gene. V lost 5 bases to trimming and J lost 0 bases, with 13 bases between them. CDR1 and CDR2 from the germline V gene are SGHTA and FQGNSA. The CDR3 covers 15 residues. CDR3 coding DNA: TGTGCCAGCAGCCCCCGGGCCCGCGACCAAGAGACCCAGTACTTC. This gives the protein CASSPRARDQETQYF.

The rearrangement uses TRBV4-1 and TRBJ1-6, with 9 bases matching TRBD1. The germline gives CDR1 MGHRA, CDR2 YSYEKL. Trimming cost V 1 base and J 6 bases; bases outside gene matches: 1. This CDR3 region has 15 residues. In DNA form, the CDR3 reads TGCGCCAGCAGCCAAGGGACAGGGGTTAATTCACCCCTCCACTTT. Translating gives CASSQGTGVNSPLHF.

The chain employs TRBV12-3 or TRBV12-4 and TRBJ1-1; 7 nucleotides align to TRBD1. With V trimmed by 6 bases and J by 7 bases, 8 bases remained unmatched. The CDR3 sequence is 13 residues long. The CDR3 DNA follows: TGTGCCAGCAGGAGACAGGGACGTGATGAAGCTTTCTTT. It is translated as CASRRQGRDEAFF.

V usage is TRBV6-6 and J usage is TRBJ2-2, with 10 bases matching TRBD2. CDR3 length: 16 amino acids. J was trimmed by 6 bases and V by 5 bases; bases with no gene match: 9. CDR1 is MNHNY and CDR2 is SVGAGI in the germline V gene (reference sequence). CDR3 protein: CASSQPAGGYPGELFF. The CDR3 nucleotides are TGTGCCAGCAGTCAACCAGCGGGGGGGTACCCCGGGGAGCTGTTTTTT.

The V gene is TRBV29-1, the J gene TRBJ2-1, with D unresolved. From germline, CDR1 is SQVTM and CDR2 ANQGSEA. The CDR3 totals 14 residues. Trimming stripped 4 bases from V and 0 bases from J, with 10 bases between. CDR3 protein: CSVATRSSYNEQFF. CDR3 coding DNA: TGCAGCGTTGCTACGAGAAGCTCCTACAATGAGCAGTTCTTC.

This chain links TRBV9 with TRBJ2-2; TRBD2 is a possible D gene (6 bases). V lost 4 bases, J lost 5 bases, and 21 bases lay in between. CDR3 size: 17 residues. Germline lookup yields CDR1 SGDLS and CDR2 YYNGEE. The CDR3 sequence is CASSPHFTGADTGELFF. CDR3 bases: TGTGCCAGCAGCCCCCATTTTACGGGAGCGGATACCGGGGAGCTGTTTTTT.

The J gene is TRBJ2-7, the V gene TRBV7-2; D is unclear. CDR3 length equals 13 residues. Per the germline V gene, CDR1 is SGHTA and CDR2 is FQGNSA. V was clipped by 5 bases and J by 4 bases, with 12 bases between them. Written as DNA, the CDR3 is TGTGCCAGCAGCCCGGGCCCAGAGTACGAGCAGTACTTC. Amino acid sequence: CASSPGPEYEQYF.

This clone was recorded once. This chain uses TRBV13 with TRBJ1-2; 9 nucleotides agree with TRBD1. The CDR3 extends over 13 amino acids. Germline loops: CDR1 PRHDT, CDR2 FYEKMQ (reference sequence). Germline trimming cut 5 bases from V and 7 bases from J; bases unmatched to any gene: 5. CDR3 sequence: CASSKGTGFGYTF. CDR3 bases: TGTGCCAGCAGCAAGGGGACAGGGTTTGGCTACACCTTC.

V and J are TRBV7-9 and TRBJ1-5; D is undetermined. This CDR3 is built from 13 residues. The germline V and J ends were trimmed by 2 bases and 5 bases, with 7 bases remaining between them. Looked up from germline, CDR1 is SEHNR and CDR2 is FQNEAQ (reference sequence). Here the CDR3 reads CASSLFSDQPQHF. CDR3 DNA: TGTGCCAGCAGCTTATTCAGCGATCAGCCCCAGCATTTT. Looking up the rest from reference TRBV7-9 and TRBJ1-5 gives the full variable domain: DTGVSQNPRHKITKRGQNVTFRCDPISEHNRLYWYRQTLGQGPEFLTYFQNEAQLEKSRLLSDRFSAERPKGSFSTLEIQRTEQGDSAMYLCASSLFSDQPQHFGDGTRLSIL.

The chain employs TRBV20-1 and TRBJ2-1, with 7 bases identical to TRBD2. This CDR3 spans 11 amino acids. From germline, CDR1 is DFQATT and CDR2 SNEGSKA (reference sequence). The CDR3 sequence is CSPGGNNEQFF. CDR3 in DNA: TGCAGCCCCGGGGGGAACAATGAGCAGTTCTTC.

The chain carries TRBV2 and TRBJ1-5; D not certain. This CDR3 spans 14 amino acids. Trimming pared 8 bases from V and 0 bases from J, leaving 11 bases between. The germline V gene has CDR1 SNHLY and CDR2 FYNNEI. The CDR3 sequence is CASGGEYSNQPQHF. For the CDR3, the DNA is TGTGCCAGCGGTGGGGAATATAGCAATCAGCCCCAGCATTTT. The variable domain in full, completed from reference TRBV2 and TRBJ1-5, reads EPEVTQTPSHQVTQMGQEVILRCVPISNHLYFYWYRQILGQKVEFLVSFYNNEISEKSEIFDDQFSVERPDGSNFTLKIRSTKLEDSAMYFCASGGEYSNQPQHFGDGTRLSIL.

This clone was seen only a few times. The chain is built from TRBV4-3 and TRBJ2-4, with D uncertain. V lost 2 bases to trimming and J lost 6 bases, with 11 bases between them. The CDR3 totals 14 residues. Germline V lookup: CDR1 LGHNA, CDR2 YSLEER. The CDR3 is CASSQHPRSNIQYF. CDR3 bases: TGCGCCAGCAGCCAACATCCTCGGTCAAACATTCAGTACTTC.

The V call is TRBV5-4, the J call TRBJ2-3, with TRBD2 matching 12 bases. The V gene end was trimmed by 1 base and the J gene end by 2 bases; junction bases not matched to a gene: 2. The CDR3 is made up of 16 amino acids. Germline values: CDR1 SGHNT, CDR2 YYREEE (reference sequence). CDR3 nucleotide sequence: TGTGCCAGCAGCTTGCGACTAGCGGGGGACACAGATACGCAGTATTTT. It encodes CASSLRLAGDTDTQYF.

This clone was seen once. This chain links TRBV7-3 with TRBJ1-1; possible D gene TRBD1, 6 bases. The V gene lost 4 bases and the J gene lost 0 bases, with 6 bases spanning the gap. Germline V gives CDR1 SGHTA, CDR2 FQGTGA. This CDR3 has 13 amino acids. CDR3 nucleotide sequence: TGTGCCAGCAGCTCAGGGGTGAACACTGAAGCTTTCTTT. This translates into CASSSGVNTEAFF.

The chain has TRBV5-8 and TRBJ2-3; D is uncertain. CDR3 length: 14 amino acids. Per germline, CDR1 SGHTS and CDR2 YDEGEE. V was cut by 4 bases and J by 2 bases, with 11 bases left in between. CDR3 sequence (DNA): TGTGCCAGCAGCCGACTTTCAGTCACAGATACGCAGTATTTT. Translating it yields CASSRLSVTDTQYF.